Shown below are 9 T cell receptor beta chains from a single sample sequenced in a study of cytomegalovirus exposure and HLA in healthy donors. PCR used 60 Vbeta primers and 13 Jbeta primers. Libraries were prepared by immunoSEQ multiplex PCR; TCRdb keeps only in-frame clonotypes and omits some of them. The data contain 100,000 to 140,000 clones, 81% of them singletons. Sample: PBMCs. The origin of the receptors is a man aged 30 to 39 in good health and CMV-seronegative.

The V gene is TRBV20-1, the J gene TRBJ2-5, with D hard to call. CDR3 length: 11 amino acids. Trimming took 7 bases from V and 4 from J, leaving 10 bases between them. Per germline, CDR1 DFQATT and CDR2 SNEGSKA (reference sequence). Written as DNA, the CDR3 is TGCAGTGTTCCTAGGAGAGAGACCCAGTACTTC. Protein product: CSVPRRETQYF.

The rearrangement joins TRBV30 to TRBJ2-7; D perhaps matches TRBD1 (5 bases). Trimming cost V 4 bases and J 0 bases, with 13 bases left between them. The CDR3 consists of 14 residues. The germline CDR1 and CDR2 sequences are GTSNPN and SVGIG (reference sequence). CDR3 protein: CAWTTTGDSYEQYF. In nucleotides, the CDR3 is TGTGCCTGGACAACTACAGGTGACTCCTACGAGCAGTACTTC. Combining the CDR3 with reference TRBV30 and TRBJ2-7 gives the whole variable domain SQTIHQWPATLVQPVGSPLSLECTVEGTSNPNLYWYRQAAGRGLQLLFYSVGIGQISSEVPQNLSASRPQDRQFILSSKKLLLSDSGFYLCAWTTTGDSYEQYFGPGTRLTVT.

This chain connects TRBV9 to TRBJ2-7; the D gene is possibly TRBD2 (6 bases). The CDR3 is 15 amino acids. Germline CDR1 and CDR2: SGDLS and YYNGEE. V was pared by 0 bases and J by 0 bases, with 10 bases between. CDR3 nucleotide sequence: TGTGCCAGCAGCGTAGAAGGCGGGGCCTCCTACGAGCAGTACTTC. Protein sequence: CASSVEGGASYEQYF.

This clone occurred once. Different DNA sequences within this sample yield the same CDR3. The chain joins TRBV18 to TRBJ1-5, with D perhaps matching TRBD1 (5 bases). Germline assignment: CDR1 KGHSH and CDR2 LQKENI. The CDR3 runs to 14 residues. V shed 0 bases and J shed 3 bases, with 6 bases lying between them. The CDR3 bases are TGTGCCAGCTCACCACCGGGGCCCAATCAGCCCCAGCATTTT. Translated, it gives CASSPPGPNQPQHF.

This chain connects TRBV6-1 to TRBJ2-5; 11 bases match TRBD2. CDR1 MNHNS and CDR2 SASEGT come from the germline V gene. The CDR3 runs to 15 residues. The V segment lost 4 bases and the J segment 4 bases; nucleotides outside the gene matches: 5. DNA for the CDR3: TGTGCCAGCAGTGTAGCGGGGGGGCCGGGAGAGACCCAGTACTTC. Encoded protein: CASSVAGGPGETQYF.

The chain uses TRBV30 and TRBJ2-1; 10 bases map to TRBD2. Germline trimming cut 4 bases from V and 6 bases from J; bases unmatched to any gene: 15. The CDR3 extends over 17 amino acids. Germline CDR1 is GTSNPN and CDR2 is SVGIG (reference sequence). In DNA, the CDR3 is TGTGCCTGGAATCGGGGGAGGACTAGCGGCTTACCCAATGAGCAGTTCTTC. Translating gives CAWNRGRTSGLPNEQFF. The complete variable domain, with remaining parts taken from reference TRBV30 and TRBJ2-1, reads SQTIHQWPATLVQPVGSPLSLECTVEGTSNPNLYWYRQAAGRGLQLLFYSVGIGQISSEVPQNLSASRPQDRQFILSSKKLLLSDSGFYLCAWNRGRTSGLPNEQFFGPGTRLTVL.

This chain connects TRBV11-2 to TRBJ2-7; possibly TRBD1 for D (6 bases). CDR3 size: 13 residues. Germline-derived CDR1 and CDR2 are SGHAT and FQNNGV. V lost 1 base, J lost 3 bases, and 7 bases lay in between. Here the CDR3 reads CASSLAGDYEQYF. CDR3 DNA sequence: TGTGCCAGCAGCTTAGCAGGGGACTACGAGCAGTACTTC.

About this clone itself: A junction end diverges from the germline sequence, so it may reflect a read error. The chain carries TRBV7-7 and TRBJ2-2; 10 positions match TRBD2. CDR1 is SSHAT and CDR2 is FNYEAQ in the germline V gene (reference sequence). The CDR3 runs 16 residues. CDR3: CASSLVAGGNTGELFF. The CDR3 DNA sequence: TGTGCTAGCAGCTTAGTAGCGGGAGGAAACACCGGGGAGCTGTTTTTT.

This clone was seen a few times. The CDR3 nucleotides are TGTGCCAGTAGTATGGGGGCTAGCGGGTTTCTCTACGAGCAGTACTTC. It codes for CASSMGASGFLYEQYF. V gene TRBV19 combines with J gene TRBJ2-7, with TRBD2 matching over 8 bases. V lost 3 bases and J lost 3; bases outside the gene matches: 10. Per the germline V gene, CDR1 is LNHDA and CDR2 is SQIVND (reference sequence). The CDR3 has 16 amino acids.